Listed below are T cell receptor beta chains from one sample, sequenced in a study of blood T cell repertoires in COVID-19. Only in-frame clones appear in the TCRdb table, and some are missing; sequencing was by immunoSEQ multiplex PCR. The repertoire has fewer than 120,000 clones, around 74% of them found once; the top ten carry around 7.3%. Sequenced sample: peripheral blood. All receptors come from a woman aged 55-70 years with acute or convalescent COVID-19. Both conserved end residues are part of each CDR3. A D gene is named only where the DNA matches it firmly. Clone size is shown for a subset of rows, as once, few, many or a class of expanded clone.

J gene,D gene,clone size,V gene,CDR3 protein,CDR3 DNA
TRBJ1-1,TRBD1,NA,TRBV29-1,CSVEVRGRRTEAFF,TGCAGCGTTGAGGTCAGGGGGCGGCGGACTGAAGCTTTCTTT
TRBJ2-1,TRBD1,NA,TRBV7-9,CASSLVGQGDGNEQFF,TGTGCCAGCAGCTTAGTAGGGCAGGGGGATGGCAATGAGCAGTTCTTC
TRBJ2-1,TRBD2,NA,TRBV6-5,CASSYSAGGYNEQFF,TGTGCCAGCAGTTACTCGGCGGGGGGCTACAATGAGCAGTTCTTC
TRBJ1-6,NA,NA,TRBV7-9,CASSLSGGYSPLHF,TGTGCCAGCAGCTTAAGTGGCGGGTATTCACCCCTCCACTTT
TRBJ2-7,NA,NA,TRBV12-3/TRBV12-4,CASSLPGVYEQYF,TGTGCCAGCAGTTTACCGGGGGTCTACGAGCAGTACTTC
TRBJ1-5,TRBD1,NA,TRBV28,CASSSEPQGVSNQPQHF,TGTGCCAGCAGTTCCGAACCTCAGGGGGTCAGCAATCAGCCCCAGCATTTT
TRBJ1-6,NA,NA,TRBV4-2,CASSSENSPLHF,TGTGCCAGCAGTTCTGAGAATTCACCCCTCCACTTT
TRBJ1-2,NA,NA,TRBV29-1,CSVGERISYGYTF,TGCAGCGTTGGGGAGAGGATTTCCTATGGCTACACCTTC
TRBJ1-5,TRBD1,few,TRBV2,CASTGTGGFQPQHF,TGTGCCAGCACCGGGACAGGGGGCTTTCAGCCCCAGCATTTT
TRBJ2-1,NA,NA,TRBV3-1/TRBV3-2,CASSPGIGEQFF,TGTGCCAGCAGCCCAGGGATTGGCGAGCAGTTCTTC
TRBJ1-5,NA,NA,TRBV24-1,CATSDQGAGAGNQPQHF,TGTGCCACCAGTGATCAAGGGGCAGGCGCGGGGAATCAGCCCCAGCATTTT
TRBJ1-3,TRBD1,NA,TRBV3-1/TRBV3-2,CASSRAGTGEYTIYF,TGTGCCAGCAGCCGCGCCGGGACAGGGGAGTACACCATATATTTT
TRBJ1-1,NA,NA,TRBV2,CASSRTAMNTEAFF,TGTGCCAGCAGTAGGACAGCCATGAACACTGAAGCTTTCTTT
TRBJ1-4,TRBD1,NA,TRBV19,CASSQGGLNEKLFF,TGTGCCAGTAGTCAGGGGGGCCTGAATGAAAAACTGTTTTTT
TRBJ2-7,NA,NA,TRBV14,CASSPGGVGPKKQYF,TGTGCCAGCAGCCCAGGAGGGGTTGGCCCAAAAAAGCAGTACTTC
TRBJ2-7,NA,few,TRBV7-2,CASSLNFREQYF,TGTGCCAGCAGCTTAAACTTCCGGGAGCAGTACTTC
TRBJ2-3,NA,NA,TRBV10-3,CAISEQTDTQYF,TGTGCCATCAGTGAACAAACAGATACGCAGTATTTT
TRBJ1-1,NA,NA,TRBV18,CASSQEGGNTEAFF,TGTGCCAGCTCACAGGAGGGAGGGAACACTGAAGCTTTCTTT
TRBJ2-1,NA,NA,TRBV12-5,CASAPTAGFPFF,TGTGCTAGTGCCCCGACGGCAGGGTTTCCGTTCTTC
TRBJ1-1,NA,NA,TRBV2,CASKAGAMNTEAFF,TGTGCCAGCAAGGCAGGGGCCATGAACACTGAAGCTTTCTTT
TRBJ1-2,TRBD1,NA,TRBV19,CASTMRTGTFVAF,TGTGCCAGTACGATGAGGACAGGGACCTTCGTTGCCTTC
TRBJ2-3,NA,NA,TRBV29-1,CSVATGSTDTQYF,TGCAGCGTAGCGACAGGCTCCACAGATACGCAGTATTTT
TRBJ2-7,NA,few,TRBV7-2,CASSLEISYEQYF,TGTGCCAGCAGCTTAGAAATCAGCTACGAGCAGTACTTC
TRBJ2-5,NA,once,TRBV10-2,CASKEDGGRETQYF,TGCGCCAGCAAAGAGGACGGAGGTCGGGAGACCCAGTACTTC
TRBJ2-5,TRBD1,NA,TRBV9,CASSVEQGETQYF,TGTGCCAGCAGCGTAGAACAGGGGGAGACCCAGTACTTC
TRBJ1-1,TRBD1,NA,TRBV6-5,CASRTDRGRAFF,TGTGCCAGCAGGACCGACAGGGGGCGAGCTTTCTTT
TRBJ2-4,NA,NA,TRBV7-9,CASSSRGLDIQYF,TGTGCCAGCAGCTCCAGAGGATTGGACATTCAGTACTTC
TRBJ1-1,TRBD1,NA,TRBV11-1,CASSLGEGQANTEAFF,TGTGCCAGCAGCTTGGGGGAGGGACAGGCGAACACTGAAGCTTTCTTT
TRBJ1-2,NA,NA,TRBV6-2/TRBV6-3,CASSYQAGRKGYTF,TGTGCCAGCAGTTATCAAGCAGGGCGAAAAGGCTACACCTTC
TRBJ1-3,NA,NA,TRBV7-2,CASSPGFSGNTIYF,TGTGCCAGCAGCCCAGGGTTTTCTGGAAACACCATATATTTT
TRBJ2-3,TRBD1,NA,TRBV5-5,CASVRDRYTDTQYF,TGTGCCAGCGTCCGGGACAGGTACACAGATACGCAGTATTTT
TRBJ2-5,TRBD1,NA,TRBV4-1,CASSQGGAGTGLKTQYF,TGCGCCAGCAGCCAAGGGGGGGCCGGGACAGGGTTGAAGACCCAGTACTTC
TRBJ2-7,TRBD1,NA,TRBV9,CASSVLTGGGEQYF,TGTGCCAGCAGCGTACTTACAGGGGGCGGCGAGCAGTACTTC
TRBJ1-2,NA,NA,TRBV19,CASSPYEGNYGYTF,TGTGCCAGTAGTCCCTATGAGGGAAACTATGGCTACACCTTC
TRBJ1-5,NA,NA,TRBV7-2,CASSLVGGSNQPQHF,TGTGCCAGCAGCTTAGTGGGGGGTAGCAATCAGCCCCAGCATTTT
TRBJ1-6,NA,NA,TRBV6-5,CASTVGQNSPLHF,TGTGCCAGCACGGTCGGACAGAATTCACCCCTCCACTTT
TRBJ1-5,NA,NA,TRBV7-9,CASSNQGNQPQHF,TGTGCCAGCAGCAACCAGGGAAATCAGCCCCAGCATTTT